Listed below are T cell receptor beta chains from one sample, sequenced in a study of beta chain features in type 1 diabetes. Some clones are missing from TCRdb's copy, which holds only in-frame ones; the method was immunoSEQ multiplex PCR. Among a few hundred thousand clones, roughly 15% were seen once, and the ten largest hold roughly 7%. Input material: central memory CD4+ T cells from blood. Receptors were obtained from a man aged 25 to 40 in good health. Both conserved end residues are part of each CDR3. The order of the fields is CDR3 protein, CDR3 DNA, D gene, clone size, J gene, V gene. A D gene is named only where the DNA matches it firmly. The listing skips clone size in some rows; elsewhere it reads once, few, many or a size class.

cdr3_aa: CASSRSGEETQYF; cdr3_nt: TGTGCCAGCAGTCGTAGCGGCGAAGAGACCCAGTACTTC; d_call: -; clone_size: -; j_call: TRBJ2-5; v_call: TRBV7-2
cdr3_aa: CASSPGTRLETQYF; cdr3_nt: TGCGCCAGCAGCCCCGGGACACGCTTAGAGACCCAGTACTTC; d_call: -; clone_size: -; j_call: TRBJ2-5; v_call: TRBV4-1
cdr3_aa: CASSWLGGEADTQYF; cdr3_nt: TGCGCCAGCAGCTGGCTGGGAGGGGAGGCAGATACGCAGTATTTT; d_call: TRBD2; clone_size: few; j_call: TRBJ2-3; v_call: TRBV5-1
cdr3_aa: CAWSPGQRGHTDTQYF; cdr3_nt: TGTGCCTGGAGTCCAGGACAAAGGGGACACACAGATACGCAGTATTTT; d_call: -; clone_size: many; j_call: TRBJ2-3; v_call: TRBV30
cdr3_aa: CASSPVVGRGGGGYTF; cdr3_nt: TGTGCCAGCAGCCCGGTAGTTGGCAGGGGTGGTGGTGGCTACACCTTC; d_call: -; clone_size: -; j_call: TRBJ1-2; v_call: TRBV11-2
cdr3_aa: CASSFSQKDTQYF; cdr3_nt: TGTGCCAGCAGCTTTTCACAGAAAGATACGCAGTATTTT; d_call: -; clone_size: -; j_call: TRBJ2-3; v_call: TRBV7-9
cdr3_aa: CASSPYSTDTQYF; cdr3_nt: TGTGCCAGCAGCCCATACAGCACAGATACGCAGTATTTT; d_call: -; clone_size: few; j_call: TRBJ2-3; v_call: TRBV7-2
cdr3_aa: CAWSIKKGVGVRDTQYF; cdr3_nt: TGTGCCTGGAGTATCAAGAAGGGGGTTGGGGTAAGAGATACGCAGTATTTT; d_call: -; clone_size: -; j_call: TRBJ2-3; v_call: TRBV30
cdr3_aa: CASSSGQGTLNEQFF; cdr3_nt: TGTGCCAGCAGTTCCGGACAGGGGACCCTGAATGAGCAGTTCTTC; d_call: TRBD1; clone_size: -; j_call: TRBJ2-1; v_call: TRBV7-3
cdr3_aa: CASSLWTGSRANTEAFF; cdr3_nt: TGTGCCAGTAGTTTATGGACAGGGAGTCGGGCGAACACTGAAGCTTTCTTT; d_call: TRBD1; clone_size: many; j_call: TRBJ1-1; v_call: TRBV19
cdr3_aa: CASSFTGGQETQYF; cdr3_nt: TGTGCCAGCAGCTTCACAGGGGGCCAAGAGACCCAGTACTTC; d_call: TRBD1; clone_size: few; j_call: TRBJ2-5; v_call: TRBV7-9
cdr3_aa: CASSRGAPGIGELFF; cdr3_nt: TGTGCCAGCAGTCGCGGGGCACCGGGGATCGGGGAGCTGTTTTTT; d_call: -; clone_size: -; j_call: TRBJ2-2; v_call: TRBV6-5
cdr3_aa: CASRNHRGPNEQFF; cdr3_nt: TGTGCCAGCAGAAACCACAGGGGGCCTAATGAGCAGTTCTTC; d_call: TRBD1; clone_size: -; j_call: TRBJ2-1; v_call: TRBV5-5
cdr3_aa: CASSPSGTANTGELFF; cdr3_nt: TGCGCCAGCAGCCCCAGTGGGACAGCGAACACCGGGGAGCTGTTTTTT; d_call: TRBD1; clone_size: many; j_call: TRBJ2-2; v_call: TRBV23-1
cdr3_aa: CASSSRVSGIALPEQFF; cdr3_nt: TGTGCCAGCAGCAGTCGCGTGAGCGGGATCGCCCTCCCTGAGCAGTTCTTC; d_call: TRBD2; clone_size: few; j_call: TRBJ2-1; v_call: TRBV7-8
cdr3_aa: CALTGVYGYTF; cdr3_nt: TGTGCCTTGACAGGGGTCTATGGCTACACCTTC; d_call: TRBD1; clone_size: -; j_call: TRBJ1-2; v_call: TRBV30
cdr3_aa: CASIRRTGMGYTF; cdr3_nt: TGTGCCAGCATCCGCCGCACAGGGATGGGCTACACCTTC; d_call: -; clone_size: -; j_call: TRBJ1-2; v_call: TRBV6-6
cdr3_aa: CAWSGKGGSNYGYTF; cdr3_nt: TGTGCCTGGAGTGGGAAGGGGGGCTCCAACTATGGCTACACCTTC; d_call: -; clone_size: few; j_call: TRBJ1-2; v_call: TRBV30
cdr3_aa: CASSSGPGQGTGELFF; cdr3_nt: TGTGCCAGCAGCAGCGGACCGGGACAGGGCACCGGGGAGCTGTTTTTT; d_call: TRBD1; clone_size: -; j_call: TRBJ2-2; v_call: TRBV11-2
cdr3_aa: CASSPEAGGTGELFF; cdr3_nt: TGTGCCAGCTCACCGGAAGCCGGGGGCACCGGGGAGCTGTTTTTT; d_call: -; clone_size: -; j_call: TRBJ2-2; v_call: TRBV18
cdr3_aa: CASSPPRDRGWETQYF; cdr3_nt: TGCGCCAGCAGCCCGCCCCGGGACAGGGGTTGGGAGACCCAGTACTTC; d_call: TRBD1; clone_size: -; j_call: TRBJ2-5; v_call: TRBV4-3
cdr3_aa: CASSQGIVVGSGRDTQYF; cdr3_nt: TGTGCCAGCAGCCAAGGAATCGTAGTCGGGTCGGGACGAGATACGCAGTATTTT; d_call: -; clone_size: -; j_call: TRBJ2-3; v_call: TRBV4-2
cdr3_aa: CASSLARLAGETQYF; cdr3_nt: TGTGCCAGCAGCTTAGCAAGACTAGCTGGAGAGACCCAGTACTTC; d_call: TRBD2; clone_size: few; j_call: TRBJ2-5; v_call: TRBV7-8
cdr3_aa: CATSRGVFGGGVAETQYF; cdr3_nt: TGTGCCACCAGCAGAGGGGTTTTCGGCGGGGGGGTCGCGGAGACCCAGTACTTC; d_call: TRBD2; clone_size: few; j_call: TRBJ2-5; v_call: TRBV15